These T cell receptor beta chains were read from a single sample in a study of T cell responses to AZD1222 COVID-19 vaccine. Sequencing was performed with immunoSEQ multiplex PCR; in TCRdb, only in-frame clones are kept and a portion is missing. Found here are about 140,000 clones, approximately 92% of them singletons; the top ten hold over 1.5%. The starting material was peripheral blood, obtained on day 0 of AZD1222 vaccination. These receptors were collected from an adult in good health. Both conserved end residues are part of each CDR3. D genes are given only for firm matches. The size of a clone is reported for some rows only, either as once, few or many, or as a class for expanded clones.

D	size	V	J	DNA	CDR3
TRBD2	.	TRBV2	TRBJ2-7	TGTGCCAGCAGTGGGACTAGCGGGAGCTACGAGCAGTACTTC	CASSGTSGSYEQYF
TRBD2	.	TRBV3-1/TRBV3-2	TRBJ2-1	TGTGCCAGCAGCCAACTAAATAGCGGGAGGGTTTATATTGGGCAGTTCTTC	CASSQLNSGRVYIGQFF
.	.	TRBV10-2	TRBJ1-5	TGCGCCAGCAGCGAAATGACAGGAATCAATCAGCCCCAGCATTTT	CASSEMTGINQPQHF
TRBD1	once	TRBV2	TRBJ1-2	TGTGCCAGCAGTCGCCGTGGGACAGGGACGGCGGCTAACTATGGCTACACCTTC	CASSRRGTGTAANYGYTF
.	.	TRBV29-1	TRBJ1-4	TGCAGCGTTCAAACCGGGGCACCACCGGAAAAACTGTTTTTT	CSVQTGAPPEKLFF
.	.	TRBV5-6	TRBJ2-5	TGTGCCAGCAGCTTGAACAGGGCCCTGTACCAAGAGACCCAGTACTTC	CASSLNRALYQETQYF
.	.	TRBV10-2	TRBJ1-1	TGCGCCAGCTTCGGGGCAGGGAGGATCAACACTGAAGCTTTCTTT	CASFGAGRINTEAFF
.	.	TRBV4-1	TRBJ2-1	TGCGCCAGCAGCCAGGGCGTAATGGCCCCTTCCTACAATGAGCAGTTCTTC	CASSQGVMAPSYNEQFF
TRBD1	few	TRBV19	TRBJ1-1	TGTGCCAGTATCCCGGGACAGGGGAAGTCCACTGAAGCTTTCTTT	CASIPGQGKSTEAFF
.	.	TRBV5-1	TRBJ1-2	TGCGCCAGCAGCTTGAATGGGGTAGGGGATGGCTACACCTTC	CASSLNGVGDGYTF
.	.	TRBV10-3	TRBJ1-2	TGTGCCATCAGTGAGTCGGAAGGGCCCTATGGCTACACCTTC	CAISESEGPYGYTF
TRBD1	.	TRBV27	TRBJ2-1	TGTGCCAGCAGTTTATTTTTCACCGGGACAGGCGAAGCCAATGAGCAGTTCTTC	CASSLFFTGTGEANEQFF
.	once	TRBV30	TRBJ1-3	TGTGCCTGGAGCCAGGGGACCTCTGGAAACACCATATATTTT	CAWSQGTSGNTIYF
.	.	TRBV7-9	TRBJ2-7	TGTGCCAGCAGCCCTCCCCTCACCTACGAGCAGTACTTC	CASSPPLTYEQYF
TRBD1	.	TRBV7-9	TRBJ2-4	TGTGCCAGCAGCTTAGGAGGGGGCCCCCAAAACATTCAGTACTTC	CASSLGGGPQNIQYF
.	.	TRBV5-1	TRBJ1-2	TGCGCCAGCAGCTTGACTGGGGATAATCGCTACACCTTC	CASSLTGDNRYTF
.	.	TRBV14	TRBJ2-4	TGTGCCAGCAGCCAAGGACTGGGAAACATTCAGTACTTC	CASSQGLGNIQYF
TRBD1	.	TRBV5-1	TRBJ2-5	TGCGCCAGCAATGAGGGGGCGCCAGAGACCCAGTACTTC	CASNEGAPETQYF
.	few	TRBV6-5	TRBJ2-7	TGTGCCAGCAGTTATAGGGCGGGCAGAACCTACGAGCAGTACTTC	CASSYRAGRTYEQYF
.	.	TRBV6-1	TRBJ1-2	TGTGCCAGCAGTGAAGCACAGTTCTATGGCTACACCTTC	CASSEAQFYGYTF
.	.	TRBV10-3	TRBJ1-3	TGTGCCACCGCAGTATCGACACGGTACTCTGGAAACACCATATATTTT	CATAVSTRYSGNTIYF
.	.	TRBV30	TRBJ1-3	TGTGCCTGGAGTGTGGACTCTGGAAACACCATATATTTT	CAWSVDSGNTIYF
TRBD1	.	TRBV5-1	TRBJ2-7	TGCGCCAGCAGTGACAGGGTTAGCTACGAGCAGTACTTC	CASSDRVSYEQYF
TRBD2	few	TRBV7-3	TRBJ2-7	TGTGCCAGCAGCTTGGGGACTAGCGGGAGGACGTACTTC	CASSLGTSGRTYF
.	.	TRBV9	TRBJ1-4	TGTGCCAGCAGCGTAGGGGCTGGGGGCGCATCCAATGAAAAACTGTTTTTT	CASSVGAGGASNEKLFF
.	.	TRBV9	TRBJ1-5	TGTGCCAGCAGCGCCGGAGGGGGAAACCAGCCCCAGCATTTT	CASSAGGGNQPQHF
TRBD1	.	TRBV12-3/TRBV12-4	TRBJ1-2	TGTGCCAGCGCGGCGACAGGGGAAGGTGGCTACACCTTC	CASAATGEGGYTF
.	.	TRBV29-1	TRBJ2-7	TGCAGCGTTGGGGTGGGGGGCCCCTACGAGCAGTACTTC	CSVGVGGPYEQYF
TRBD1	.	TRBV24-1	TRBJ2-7	TGTGCCACCAGTGATCCGGACAGGGTTGGAGAGCAGTACTTC	CATSDPDRVGEQYF
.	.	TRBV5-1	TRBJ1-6	TGCGCCAGCAGCCCCCTGGCCAACACACCCCTCCACTTT	CASSPLANTPLHF
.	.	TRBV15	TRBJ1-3	TGTGCCACCAGTAACAGGGACCGAACTGGAAACACCATATATTTT	CATSNRDRTGNTIYF
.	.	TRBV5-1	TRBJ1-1	TGCGCCAGCAGCTTACAGGGTAGGGACACTGAAGCTTTCTTT	CASSLQGRDTEAFF
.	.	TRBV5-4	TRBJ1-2	TGTGCCAGCAGCTTGGCCCCCCGAGGGGATGGCTACACCTTC	CASSLAPRGDGYTF
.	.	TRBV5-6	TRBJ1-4	TGTGCCAGCAGCTTCCTGGGTCCAGATGAAAAACTGTTTTTT	CASSFLGPDEKLFF
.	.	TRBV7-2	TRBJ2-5	TGTGCCAGCAGCTTAGAGCTGGCTAGCTGGCAAGAGACCCAGTACTTC	CASSLELASWQETQYF
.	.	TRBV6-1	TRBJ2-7	TGTGCCAGCAGTGAAATACAGGGAGCCTACGAGCAGTACTTC	CASSEIQGAYEQYF
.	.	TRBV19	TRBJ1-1	TGTGCCAGTAGTACTCGACAGGCCGGGACTGAAGCTTTCTTT	CASSTRQAGTEAFF